Listed below are T cell receptor beta chains from one sample, sequenced in a study of blood T cells in healthy people across ages. One entry per CDR3 protein results from TCRdb running MiXCR on the 5' RACE reads. The profile shows about 730,000 distinct CDR3 sequences, around 40% of them singletons. Sequencing was done on a sample of blood. The receptors stem from a woman aged 60-70 years in good health. The CDR3 runs from the conserved cysteine through the conserved F or W. Each record gives: CDR3 protein, J gene, V gene, D gene. The D gene is left open where the match is weak.

CDR3: CASSPPGRGHYEQYF
J: TRBJ2-7
V: TRBV7-9
D: TRBD1

CDR3: CASSLAWTGASGANVLTF
J: TRBJ2-6
V: TRBV5-5
D: TRBD1

CDR3: CATSRDRGTHEQYF
J: TRBJ2-7
V: TRBV15
D: NA

CDR3: CASSFFSDSDTQYF
J: TRBJ2-3
V: TRBV7-3
D: NA

CDR3: CASSAQGYSPLHF
J: TRBJ1-6
V: TRBV7-3
D: NA

CDR3: CASSLGQARPTGELFF
J: TRBJ2-2
V: TRBV5-5
D: NA

CDR3: CASSPPDGTGTYNEQFF
J: TRBJ2-1
V: TRBV3-1
D: TRBD1

CDR3: CSVEAGGSGGYQGTQYF
J: TRBJ2-5
V: TRBV29-1
D: TRBD2

CDR3: CASSTPSGGDTDAQYF
J: TRBJ2-3
V: TRBV7-3
D: TRBD2

CDR3: CASSQETSNTQYF
J: TRBJ2-3
V: TRBV4-3
D: TRBD2

CDR3: CASTLWVATPTNEQFF
J: TRBJ2-1
V: TRBV9
D: NA

CDR3: CASSVQGRTNAEAFF
J: TRBJ1-1
V: TRBV9
D: NA

CDR3: CATSGRGGSNEQFF
J: TRBJ2-1
V: TRBV24-1
D: NA